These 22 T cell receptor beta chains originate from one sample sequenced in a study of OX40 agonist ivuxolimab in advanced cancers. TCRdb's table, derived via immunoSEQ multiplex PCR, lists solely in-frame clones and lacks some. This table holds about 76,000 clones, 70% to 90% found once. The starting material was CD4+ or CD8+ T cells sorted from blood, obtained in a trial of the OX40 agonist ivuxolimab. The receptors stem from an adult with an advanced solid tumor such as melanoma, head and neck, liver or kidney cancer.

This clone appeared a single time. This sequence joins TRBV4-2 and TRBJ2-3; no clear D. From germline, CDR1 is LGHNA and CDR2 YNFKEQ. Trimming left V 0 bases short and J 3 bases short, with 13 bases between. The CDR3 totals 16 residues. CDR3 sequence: CASSQDRSSNTDTQYF. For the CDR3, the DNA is TGTGCCAGCAGCCAAGATCGGTCTTCCAATACAGATACGCAGTATTTT.

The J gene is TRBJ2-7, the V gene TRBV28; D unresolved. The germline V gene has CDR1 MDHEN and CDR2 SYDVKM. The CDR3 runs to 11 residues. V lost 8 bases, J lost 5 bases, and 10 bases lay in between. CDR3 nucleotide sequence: TGTGCCAGCGCGCGATCTGACGAGCAGTACTTC. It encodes CASARSDEQYF.

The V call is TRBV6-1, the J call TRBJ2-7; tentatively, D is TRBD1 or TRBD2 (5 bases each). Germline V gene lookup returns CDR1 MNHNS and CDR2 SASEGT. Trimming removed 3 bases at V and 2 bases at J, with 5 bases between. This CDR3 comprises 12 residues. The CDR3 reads CASSEGAYEQYF. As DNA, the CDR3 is TGTGCCAGCAGTGAGGGGGCCTACGAGCAGTACTTC.

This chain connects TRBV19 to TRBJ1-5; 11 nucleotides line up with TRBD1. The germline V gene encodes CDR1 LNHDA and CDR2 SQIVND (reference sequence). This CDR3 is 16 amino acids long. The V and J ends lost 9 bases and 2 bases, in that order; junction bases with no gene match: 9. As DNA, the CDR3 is TGTGCCAGCCTGGACAGGGGGCGGGTGGGCAATCAGCCCCAGCATTTT. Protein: CASLDRGRVGNQPQHF.

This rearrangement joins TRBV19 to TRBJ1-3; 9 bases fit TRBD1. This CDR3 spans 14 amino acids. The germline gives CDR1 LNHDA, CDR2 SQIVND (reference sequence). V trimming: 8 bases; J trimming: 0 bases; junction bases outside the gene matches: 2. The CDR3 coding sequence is TGTGCCAGTGACAGGGGGAACTCTGGAAACACCATATATTTT. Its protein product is CASDRGNSGNTIYF. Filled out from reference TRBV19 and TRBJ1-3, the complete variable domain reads DGGITQSPKYLFRKEGQNVTLSCEQNLNHDAMYWYRQDPGQGLRLIYYSQIVNDFQKGDIAEGYSVSREKKESFPLTVTSAQKNPTAFYLCASDRGNSGNTIYFGEGSWLTVV.

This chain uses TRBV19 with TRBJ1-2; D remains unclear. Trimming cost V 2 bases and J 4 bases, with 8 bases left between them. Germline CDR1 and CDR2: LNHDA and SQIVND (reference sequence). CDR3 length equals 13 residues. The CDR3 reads CASSISEGYGYTF. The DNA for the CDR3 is TGTGCCAGTAGTATATCCGAGGGCTATGGCTACACCTTC.

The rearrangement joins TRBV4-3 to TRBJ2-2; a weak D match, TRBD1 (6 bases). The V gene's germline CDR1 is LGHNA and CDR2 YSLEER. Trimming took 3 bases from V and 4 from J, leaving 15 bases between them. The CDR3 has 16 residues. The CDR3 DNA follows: TGCGCCAGCAGCCAGATACGAAACAGGGTCACCGGGGAGCTGTTTTTT. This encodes CASSQIRNRVTGELFF.

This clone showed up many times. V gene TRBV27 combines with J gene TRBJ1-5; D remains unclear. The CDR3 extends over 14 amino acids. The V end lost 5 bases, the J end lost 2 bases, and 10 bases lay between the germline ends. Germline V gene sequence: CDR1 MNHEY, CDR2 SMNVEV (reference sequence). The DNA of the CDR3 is TGTGCCAGCAGTCCCCGCCCGGGCAATCAGCCCCAGCATTTT. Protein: CASSPRPGNQPQHF.

The CDR3 spells CASSQLGTGVRDTQYF. The CDR3 DNA is TGTGCCAGCAGCCAGCTCGGGACAGGGGTGAGAGATACGCAGTATTTT. V gene TRBV11-2 combines with J gene TRBJ2-3; 10 bases match TRBD1. The germline V gene encodes CDR1 SGHAT and CDR2 FQNNGV. The trim removed 5 bases at V and 5 bases at J, leaving 10 bases unmatched. The CDR3 spans 16 residues.

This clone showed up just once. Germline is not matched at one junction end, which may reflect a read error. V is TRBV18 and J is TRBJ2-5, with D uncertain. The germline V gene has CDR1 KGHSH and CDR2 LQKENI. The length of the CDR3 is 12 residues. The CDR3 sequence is CTSSPPQETQYF. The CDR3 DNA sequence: TGTACCAGCTCACCACCCCAAGAGACCCAGTACTTC.

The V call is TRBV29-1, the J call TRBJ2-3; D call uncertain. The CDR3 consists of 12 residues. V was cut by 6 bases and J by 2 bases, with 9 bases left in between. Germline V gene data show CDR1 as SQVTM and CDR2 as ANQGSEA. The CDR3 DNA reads TGCAGCGTGGACGGATACACAGATACGCAGTATTTT. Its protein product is CSVDGYTDTQYF.

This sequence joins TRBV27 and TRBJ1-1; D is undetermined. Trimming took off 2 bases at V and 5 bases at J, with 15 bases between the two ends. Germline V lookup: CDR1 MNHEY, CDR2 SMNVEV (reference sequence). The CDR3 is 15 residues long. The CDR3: CASSLGWERGTEAFF. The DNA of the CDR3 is TGTGCCAGCAGTTTAGGGTGGGAACGGGGAACTGAAGCTTTCTTT.

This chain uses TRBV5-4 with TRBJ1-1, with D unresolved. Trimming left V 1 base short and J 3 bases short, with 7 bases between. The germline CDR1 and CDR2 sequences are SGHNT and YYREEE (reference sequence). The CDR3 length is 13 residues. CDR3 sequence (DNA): TGTGCCAGCAGCTTGCGGCTACACACTGAAGCTTTCTTT. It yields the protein CASSLRLHTEAFF.

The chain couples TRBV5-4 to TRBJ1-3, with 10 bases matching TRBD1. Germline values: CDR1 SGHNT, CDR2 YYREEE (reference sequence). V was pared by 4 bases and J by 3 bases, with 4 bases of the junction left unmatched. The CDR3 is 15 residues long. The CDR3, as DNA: TGTGCCAGCAGCAGACAGGGGGCATATGGAAACACCATATATTTT. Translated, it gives CASSRQGAYGNTIYF.

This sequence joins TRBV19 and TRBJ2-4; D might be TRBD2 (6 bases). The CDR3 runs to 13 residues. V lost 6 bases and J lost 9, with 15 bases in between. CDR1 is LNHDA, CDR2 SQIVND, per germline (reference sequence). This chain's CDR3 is CASSLEVRGIQYF. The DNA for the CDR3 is TGTGCCAGTAGCCTTGAGGTGCGGGGCATTCAGTACTTC.

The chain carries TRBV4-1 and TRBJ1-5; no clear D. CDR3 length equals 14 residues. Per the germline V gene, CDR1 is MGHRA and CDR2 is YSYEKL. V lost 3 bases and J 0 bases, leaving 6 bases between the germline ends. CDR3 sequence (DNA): TGCGCCAGCAGCCAGGGGAATAGCAATCAGCCCCAGCATTTT. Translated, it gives CASSQGNSNQPQHF.

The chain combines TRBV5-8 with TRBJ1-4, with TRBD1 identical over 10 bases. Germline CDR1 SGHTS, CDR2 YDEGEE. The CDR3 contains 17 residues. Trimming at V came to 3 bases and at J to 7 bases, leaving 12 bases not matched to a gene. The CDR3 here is CASSWGKTTGGGEKLFF. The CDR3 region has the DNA TGTGCCAGCAGCTGGGGGAAAACGACAGGGGGCGGTGAAAAACTGTTTTTT.

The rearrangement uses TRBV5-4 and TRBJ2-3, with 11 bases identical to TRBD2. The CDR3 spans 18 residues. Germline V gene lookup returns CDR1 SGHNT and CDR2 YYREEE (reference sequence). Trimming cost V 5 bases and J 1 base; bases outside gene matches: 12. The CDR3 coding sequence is TGTGCCAGCAGGGGGCCCGGGACTAGCGGAATCCGCACAGATACGCAGTATTTT. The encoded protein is CASRGPGTSGIRTDTQYF.

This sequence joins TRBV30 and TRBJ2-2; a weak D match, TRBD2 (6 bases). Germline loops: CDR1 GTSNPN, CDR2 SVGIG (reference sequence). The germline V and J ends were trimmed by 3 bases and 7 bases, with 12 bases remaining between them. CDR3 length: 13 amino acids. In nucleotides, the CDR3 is TGTGCCTGGAGCCGCGGGGATGTCGGGGAGCTGTTTTTT. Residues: CAWSRGDVGELFF.

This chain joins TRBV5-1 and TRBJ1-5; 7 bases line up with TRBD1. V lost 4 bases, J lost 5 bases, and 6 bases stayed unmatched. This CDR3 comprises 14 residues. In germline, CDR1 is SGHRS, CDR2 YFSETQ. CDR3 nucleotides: TGCGCCAGCAGCCCTACAGGGGTGGATCAGCCCCAGCATTTT. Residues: CASSPTGVDQPQHF.

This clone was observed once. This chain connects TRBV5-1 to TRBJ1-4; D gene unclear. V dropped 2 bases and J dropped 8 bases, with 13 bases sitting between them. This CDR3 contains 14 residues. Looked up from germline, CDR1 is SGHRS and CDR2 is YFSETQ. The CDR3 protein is CASSFSLTGEKLFF. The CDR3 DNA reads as TGCGCCAGCAGCTTCTCCTTGACGGGAGAAAAACTGTTTTTT.

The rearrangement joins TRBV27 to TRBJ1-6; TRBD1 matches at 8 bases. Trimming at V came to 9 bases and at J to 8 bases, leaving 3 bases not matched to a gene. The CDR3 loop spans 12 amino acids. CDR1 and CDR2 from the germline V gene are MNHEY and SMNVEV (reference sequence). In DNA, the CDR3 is TGTGCCAGTAAGACAGGGGATTCACCCCTCCACTTT. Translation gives CASKTGDSPLHF.